The present entry profiles one TCR beta chain with its context. What it binds is not known. This CDR3 comprises 18 residues. V lost 4 bases to trimming and J lost 5 bases, with 26 bases between them. Germline values: CDR1 SQVTM, CDR2 ANQGSEA. The data derive from a study of siplizumab effects on memory and regulatory T cells. Points from the study as a whole: Treatment with siplizumab left mappable alloreactive CD4+ clones averaging approximately 62% Treg-derived, compared with 25% to 30% in controls. Suppressive capability of dividing Tregs from siplizumab cultures went unverified. Alloreactive sequences whose origin lay in unstimulated CD4+ memory cells were significantly reduced by siplizumab.

Profiling relied on immunoSEQ multiplex PCR, and the TCRdb table lists in-frame clones only, not all of them. This sample has some 41,000 clones; approximately 88% occur once, and the top ten carry 0.2% to 0.3%. The gene calls are TRBV29-1 and TRBJ2-2; D is perhaps TRBD2 (6 bases). This receptor was obtained from a human donor in good health. Sequenced: naive CD4+ T cells sorted from blood. The CDR3 DNA follows: TGCAGCGTTGTGGTCCGCGTGGGGGGTCCACCGCTAACCGGGGAGCTGTTTTTT. Translating gives CSVVVRVGGPPLTGELFF.